This section outlines one T cell receptor beta chain sequence together with its context. This CDR3 has 15 residues. The trim removed 4 bases at V and 7 bases at J, leaving 10 bases unmatched. From germline, CDR1 is SGHRS and CDR2 YFSETQ. The sample belongs to a study of blood T cell repertoires in COVID-19. Study at large: Some COVID-19 samples were acute and others convalescent; all came from the United States, Italy and Spain. The analysed material was cDNA or gDNA that came from T cells, B-cell-depleted T cells, or PBMCs.

Per the original methods: Nucleated cell number was recorded as an estimate derived from reference gene primer amplification. Sequencing was performed with immunoSEQ multiplex PCR; in TCRdb, only in-frame clones are kept and a portion is missing. V, J and clone size derive from that table, while D and trimming were established from the DNA sequence. The sample consists of tens of thousands of clones, 90% of them appearing once. The chain uses TRBV5-1 and TRBJ2-1; TRBD2 aligns across 8 bases. The sequenced material came from peripheral blood. The sequence was collected from a man aged 45-65 years with acute or convalescent COVID-19. CDR3: CASSQSGRPENEQFF. For the CDR3, the DNA is TGCGCCAGCAGCCAGAGCGGGAGACCAGAAAATGAGCAGTTCTTC.